This is a list of T cell receptor beta chains from one sample in a study of blood T cell repertoires in COVID-19. Method: immunoSEQ multiplex PCR; TCRdb's copy keeps in-frame clones and lacks some. The sample contains 100,000 or so clones, roughly 87% of which appear only once. Sequencing used peripheral blood. The receptors stem from an elderly man with acute or convalescent COVID-19. The CDR3 runs from the conserved cysteine through the conserved F or W. The D gene is left open where the match is weak. Expanded clones are given a class, and other clones once, few, many or no size at all.

>TRBJ1-6|TRBV2|NA|NA
CASRTQGQGSPLHF
TGTGCCAGCAGGACTCAGGGTCAAGGTTCACCCCTCCACTTT
>TRBJ1-3|TRBV7-2|NA|NA
CASSLEAHHSGNTIYF
TGTGCCAGCAGCCTCGAAGCTCATCACTCTGGAAACACCATATATTTT
>TRBJ2-5|TRBV5-1|NA|NA
CASSPPRGQETQYF
TGCGCCAGCAGCCCTCCTCGAGGCCAAGAGACCCAGTACTTC
>TRBJ1-1|TRBV30|NA|TRBD1
CAWRGQGSAEAFF
TGTGCCTGGAGGGGACAGGGGTCCGCTGAAGCTTTCTTT
>TRBJ2-2|TRBV27|NA|TRBD2
CASSRASGISTGELFF
TGTGCCAGCAGTAGAGCTAGCGGGATATCCACCGGGGAGCTGTTTTTT
>TRBJ2-7|TRBV7-6|NA|NA
CASSPQEGSYEQYF
TGTGCCAGCAGCCCTCAGGAGGGCTCCTACGAGCAGTACTTC
>TRBJ2-1|TRBV10-1|few|TRBD2
CASSESTGRTYNEQFF
TGCGCCAGCAGTGAGTCGACCGGGAGGACTTACAATGAGCAGTTCTTC
>TRBJ1-1|TRBV9|few|NA
CASSGTVNTEAFF
TGTGCCAGCAGCGGGACAGTGAACACTGAAGCTTTCTTT
>TRBJ1-4|TRBV2|NA|NA
CASSGQVTTNEKLFF
TGTGCCAGCAGTGGACAGGTGACAACTAATGAAAAACTGTTTTTT
>TRBJ2-1|TRBV5-1|NA|NA
CASSRDWSSYNEQFF
TGCGCCAGCAGCCGGGACTGGAGCTCCTACAATGAGCAGTTCTTC
>TRBJ2-7|TRBV6-6|NA|NA
CASRGQYGEQYF
TGTGCCAGCAGGGGGCAATACGGCGAGCAGTACTTC
>TRBJ2-4|TRBV30|NA|TRBD1
CAWVDRQLTGIQYF
TGTGCCTGGGTGGACAGGCAACTGACTGGCATTCAGTACTTC
>TRBJ1-2|TRBV30|NA|NA
CAWQQGLRYGYTF
TGTGCCTGGCAACAGGGTTTGAGATATGGCTACACCTTC
>TRBJ1-5|TRBV7-2|NA|NA
CASRSQPISNQPQHF
TGTGCCAGCAGATCACAGCCGATCAGCAATCAGCCCCAGCATTTT
>TRBJ2-2|TRBV2|NA|TRBD2
CASSPGLAGTSWGELFF
TGTGCCAGCAGTCCTGGACTAGCGGGGACCTCGTGGGGGGAGCTGTTTTTT
>TRBJ1-3|TRBV6-5|NA|NA
CASSSPTGSSGNTIYF
TGTGCCAGCAGTTCCCCGACAGGAAGCTCTGGAAACACCATATATTTT
>TRBJ1-2|TRBV6-5|NA|NA
CASSKKDRPNYGYTF
TGTGCCAGCAGTAAGAAGGACAGACCTAACTATGGCTACACCTTC
>TRBJ2-1|TRBV6-5|NA|TRBD1
CASRRQGAFNEQFF
TGTGCCAGCAGACGACAGGGGGCCTTCAATGAGCAGTTCTTC
>TRBJ1-2|TRBV9|NA|NA
CASSGRGTMYGYTF
TGTGCCAGCAGCGGACGGGGGACTATGTATGGCTACACCTTC
>TRBJ2-1|TRBV6-6|NA|TRBD2
CASSSLRGGSYNEQFF
TGTGCCAGCAGTTCACTTCGGGGGGGCTCCTACAATGAGCAGTTCTTC
>TRBJ1-1|TRBV2|NA|NA
CASRSGANTEAFF
TGTGCCAGCAGGTCAGGGGCGAACACTGAAGCTTTCTTT
>TRBJ2-1|TRBV5-6|NA|TRBD2
CASSLETSGLNNEQFF
TGTGCCAGCAGCCTTGAAACTAGCGGGCTTAACAATGAGCAGTTCTTC
>TRBJ1-4|TRBV28|NA|NA
CASSLAGVNEKLFF
TGTGCCAGCAGTCTGGCGGGAGTGAATGAAAAACTGTTTTTT
>TRBJ2-1|TRBV30|NA|NA
CAWSAAAREQFF
TGTGCCTGGAGCGCCGCGGCACGGGAGCAGTTCTTC
>TRBJ2-3|TRBV13|NA|TRBD2
CASSSGTSGDTDTQYF
TGTGCCAGCAGCTCCGGGACTAGCGGGGACACAGATACGCAGTATTTT
>TRBJ1-6|TRBV11-2|NA|NA
CASSLGTGKNSPLHF
TGTGCCAGCAGCTTAGGTACAGGGAAGAATTCACCCCTCCACTTT
>TRBJ1-2|TRBV2|NA|TRBD1
CASRGRTGGQGYTF
TGTGCCAGCAGGGGTAGGACAGGGGGCCAGGGCTACACCTTC
>TRBJ1-4|TRBV3-1/TRBV3-2|NA|NA
CASTPGQLYGEKLFF
TGTGCCAGCACCCCCGGACAGCTTTATGGGGAAAAACTGTTTTTT
>TRBJ2-7|TRBV7-8|NA|TRBD1
CASSLAPGQTYEQYF
TGTGCCAGCAGCTTAGCGCCGGGACAGACCTACGAGCAGTACTTC
>TRBJ2-1|TRBV7-2|NA|TRBD2
CASSLASGTSMHEQFF
TGTGCCAGCAGCTTAGCCTCCGGGACTAGCATGCATGAGCAGTTCTTC
>TRBJ1-1|TRBV6-2/TRBV6-3|NA|NA
CASSRGQTTEAFF
TGTGCCAGCAGCCGTGGACAGACCACTGAAGCTTTCTTT
>TRBJ2-1|TRBV11-2|NA|TRBD2
CASSRSGTSSNEQFF
TGTGCCAGCAGCCGATCCGGGACTAGCAGCAATGAGCAGTTCTTC
>TRBJ2-7|TRBV4-3|NA|NA
CASSPRVKDPYEQYF
TGCGCCAGCAGCCCTAGAGTTAAGGATCCCTACGAGCAGTACTTC
>TRBJ1-1|TRBV9|NA|NA
CASSPRGAAEAFF
TGTGCCAGCAGCCCCCGGGGGGCAGCTGAAGCTTTCTTT
>TRBJ2-4|TRBV28|NA|NA
CASSSGLAKNIQYF
TGTGCCAGCAGCAGCGGCCTAGCCAAAAACATTCAGTACTTC
>TRBJ1-5|TRBV28|NA|TRBD1
CASSRSGQGFQPQHF
TGTGCCAGCAGTCGCTCGGGACAGGGGTTTCAGCCCCAGCATTTT